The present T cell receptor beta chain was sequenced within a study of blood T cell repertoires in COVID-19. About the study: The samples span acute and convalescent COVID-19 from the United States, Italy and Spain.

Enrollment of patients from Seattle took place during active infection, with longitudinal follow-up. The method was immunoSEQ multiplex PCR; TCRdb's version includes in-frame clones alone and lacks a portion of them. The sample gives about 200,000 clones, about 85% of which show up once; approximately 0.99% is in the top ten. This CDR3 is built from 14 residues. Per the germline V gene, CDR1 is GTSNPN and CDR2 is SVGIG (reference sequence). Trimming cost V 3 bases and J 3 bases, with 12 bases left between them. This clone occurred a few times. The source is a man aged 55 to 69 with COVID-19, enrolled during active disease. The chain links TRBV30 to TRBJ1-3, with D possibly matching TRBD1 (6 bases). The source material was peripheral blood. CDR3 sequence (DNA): TGTGCCTGGAGGGCGCAGGGGAATGGAAACACCATATATTTT. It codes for CAWRAQGNGNTIYF.